The 21 T cell receptor beta chains below all came from one sample that was sequenced in a study of T cells in women clearing cervical HPV infection. Data came from immunoSEQ multiplex PCR; TCRdb stores just in-frame clones and leaves some out. The listing contains approximately 12,000 clones. Source material: blood buffy coat. The receptors come from a woman between 18 and 70 years old with a cervical HPV16 infection that either progressed to CIN3+ or cleared (not recorded which).

A word on this clone: The CDR3 goes on 3 residues after the read ends, and that part is filled in from the germline J gene. This chain connects TRBV5-6 to TRBJ2-7, with TRBD1 identical over 7 bases. With V trimmed by 4 bases and J by 3 bases, 4 bases remained unmatched. CDR1 and CDR2 from the germline V gene are SGHDT and YYEEEE. The CDR3 spans 13 residues. CDR3 region: CASSRQGFYEQYF. CDR3 DNA, as far as it was read: TGTGCCAGCAGCCGACAGGGATTCTACGAG. The full variable domain, with the rest looked up from reference TRBV5-6 and TRBJ2-7, is DAGVTQSPTHLIKTRGQQVTLRCSPKSGHDTVSWYQQALGQGPQFIFQYYEEEERQRGNFPDRFSGHQFPNYSSELNVNALLLGDSALYLCASSRQGFYEQYFGPGTRLTVT.

Measured by frequency, this clone is large. Read sequence stops 3 residues before the CDR3 end, and the germline J gene provides the missing end. V is TRBV6-1 and J is TRBJ2-3, with unresolved D. The CDR3 length is 16 residues. Per germline, CDR1 MNHNS and CDR2 SASEGT. Trimming took 2 bases from V and 2 from J, leaving 14 bases between them. The sequenced part of the CDR3 DNA is TGTGCCAGCAGTGAAATAGGCAGGCTCAACACAGATACG. Translation: CASSEIGRLNTDT. Given in full, the CDR3 is CASSEIGRLNTDTQYF.

As concerns this clone: The missing CDR3 end, 3 residues past where the read stops, is filled in from the germline J gene. The rearrangement uses TRBV20-1 and TRBJ2-7, with D perhaps matching TRBD1 (6 bases). The length of the CDR3 is 14 residues. CDR1 is DFQATT, CDR2 SNEGSKA, per germline (reference sequence). Trimming removed 6 bases from V and 4 bases from J, with 19 bases in between. CDR3 region: CSALSGTMEYEQYF. The DNA read from the CDR3 is TGCAGTGCATTATCCGGGACAATGGAATACGAG.

A remark on this clone: The sequenced fragment ends 3 residues before the CDR3 boundary, so the rest is inferred from the germline J gene. The rearrangement joins TRBV6-2 or TRBV6-3 to TRBJ2-7, with D unclear. The CDR3 covers 12 residues. Germline lookup yields CDR1 MNHEY and CDR2 SVGEGT. Trimming removed 8 bases from V and 5 bases from J, with 13 bases in between. CDR3 DNA (partial): TGTGCCAGCCAGAGAAGTCCCGACGAG. Translating it yields CASQRSPDE. The complete CDR3 protein is CASQRSPDEQYF.

With respect to this clone: The read terminates 3 residues ahead of where the CDR3 ends, so the germline J gene completes it. The V call is TRBV6-1, the J call TRBJ1-2; possibly TRBD1 for D (5 bases). Germline V gene lookup returns CDR1 MNHNS and CDR2 SASEGT. The CDR3 spans 16 residues. The CDR3 protein is CASSAERGLGTDTYTF. The covered CDR3 bases are TGTGCCAGCAGTGCCGAGCGGGGGTTAGGCACAGATACC.

With regard to this clone: The same CDR3 also results from other DNA sequences found in this sample. The CDR3 here is CAQGGGSYGYTF. The sequenced part of the CDR3 DNA is TGTGCCCAGGGGGGAGGGAGCTATGGC. This chain uses TRBV2 with TRBJ1-2, with 7 bases lining up with TRBD1. The read comes to an end 3 residues before the CDR3 does, leaving the germline J gene to fill in the end. CDR1 is SNHLY, CDR2 FYNNEI, per germline. J gave up 4 bases and V 11 bases, and 7 bases lay outside the gene matches. The CDR3 loop spans 12 amino acids. Based on the CDR3 plus reference TRBV2 and TRBJ1-2, the full variable domain is EPEVTQTPSHQVTQMGQEVILRCVPISNHLYFYWYRQILGQKVEFLVSFYNNEISEKSEIFDDQFSVERPDGSNFTLKIRSTKLEDSAMYFCAQGGGSYGYTFGSGTRLTVV.

As to this clone: The missing CDR3 end, 3 residues past where the read stops, is filled in from the germline J gene. The chain is built from TRBV7-9 and TRBJ1-1; 9 nucleotides line up with TRBD1. The germline V gene has CDR1 SEHNR and CDR2 FQNEAQ (reference sequence). The CDR3 extends over 14 amino acids. V gave up 6 bases and J gave up 1 base; unmatched junction bases: 3. CDR3: CASRRDRANTEAFF. The CDR3 DNA, read in part, is TGTGCCAGCAGACGGGACAGGGCGAACACTGAA.

Of note for this clone: The sequenced fragment ends 3 residues before the CDR3 boundary, so the rest is inferred from the germline J gene. The rearrangement joins TRBV30 to TRBJ1-6; D is ambiguous. Germline lookup yields CDR1 GTSNPN and CDR2 SVGIG (reference sequence). The CDR3 totals 14 residues. Trimming removed 2 bases at V and 9 bases at J, with 14 bases between. The CDR3 spells CAWSLGSIGSPLHF. The covered CDR3 bases are TGTGCCTGGAGTCTAGGTAGCATTGGTTCACCC.

Points on this clone: The CDR3 extends 3 residues past the end of the read, so its final part is completed from the germline J gene. J is TRBJ1-6 and V is TRBV2; weak D call: TRBD1 (6 bases). The CDR3 spans 16 residues. The germline V and J ends were trimmed by 2 bases and 0 bases, with 8 bases remaining between them. Germline V CDR1 and CDR2: SNHLY, FYNNEI. Partial CDR3 DNA: TGTGCCAGCAGTGAACAGGGGAGCTCCTATAATTCACCC. As protein: CASSEQGSSYNSP. The complete CDR3 protein is CASSEQGSSYNSPLHF.

As regards this clone: From the germline J gene comes the end of the CDR3, since the read stops 3 residues before it. The V gene is TRBV5-1, the J gene TRBJ2-1; TRBD2 aligns across 7 bases. The CDR3 runs to 15 residues. The trim removed 7 bases at V and 2 bases at J, leaving 9 bases unmatched. The germline V gene has CDR1 SGHRS and CDR2 YFSETQ. CDR3 bases read: TGCGCCAGCTCGTCAGGCGGGGGTACCTACAATGAG. Translated: CASSSGGGTYNE. The full CDR3 is CASSSGGGTYNEQFF.

In regard to this clone: With the read ending 3 residues before the CDR3 end, the germline J gene is used to fill in that end. The chain employs TRBV13 and TRBJ2-7; 7 positions match TRBD2. After removal of 5 bases from V and 2 bases from J, the junction contained 9 bases not matched to a gene. The germline V gene encodes CDR1 PRHDT and CDR2 FYEKMQ (reference sequence). The CDR3 is 15 amino acids. CDR3 residues: CASSTIRTRPYEQYF. The part of the CDR3 DNA that was read is TGTGCCAGCAGCACAATACGGACTAGGCCCTACGAG.

Turning to this clone: The CDR3 goes on 3 residues after the read ends, and that part is filled in from the germline J gene. The V gene is TRBV6-2 or TRBV6-3, the J gene TRBJ2-7; the D gene is possibly TRBD1 (6 bases). V gave up 5 bases and J gave up 3 bases, with 11 bases separating them. Germline V lookup: CDR1 MNHEY, CDR2 SVGEGT. CDR3 length: 13 amino acids. The CDR3: CASSRGRFYEQYF. CDR3 DNA (partial): TGTGCCAGCAGTAGGGGGAGATTCTACGAG.

Of note for this clone: The read comes to an end 3 residues before the CDR3 does, leaving the germline J gene to fill in the end. The chain couples TRBV11-2 to TRBJ1-1, with 7 bases that match TRBD1. V shed 5 bases, J shed 7 bases, and the junction held 7 bases outside the gene matches. There are 13 residues in the CDR3. Germline CDR1 SGHAT, CDR2 FQNNGV. The CDR3 bases that were read are TGTGCCAGCAGCCCGACAGGGAGAGGTGAA. This codes for CASSPTGRGE. The full CDR3 sequence reads CASSPTGRGEAFF.

On this clone itself: The read comes to an end 3 residues before the CDR3 does, leaving the germline J gene to fill in the end. The chain has TRBV30 and TRBJ1-2; 7 nucleotides match TRBD1. Germline CDR1 GTSNPN, CDR2 SVGIG (reference sequence). The CDR3 has 12 residues. CDR3 residues: CAWSRRGGDYTF. The covered CDR3 bases are TGTGCCTGGAGTCGGAGAGGGGGCGAC.

Remarks on this clone: The CDR3 end falls 3 residues outside the read, so it is completed with the germline J gene. The chain carries TRBV18 and TRBJ1-2, with TRBD1 matching 7 bases. The CDR3 contains 14 residues. Germline assignment: CDR1 KGHSH and CDR2 LQKENI. V shed 6 bases and J 5 bases; nucleotides not matched to a gene: 9. CDR3 DNA, as far as it was read: TGTGCCAGCTCCCGGGACAGCAGGCTATATGGC. This encodes CASSRDSRLYG. The full CDR3 reads CASSRDSRLYGYTF.

Regarding this clone: The read ends 3 residues shy of where the CDR3 ends; the end is completed using the germline J gene. The chain couples TRBV7-2 to TRBJ1-2; a weak D match, TRBD1 (5 bases). Germline CDR1 reads SGHTA; CDR2 reads FQGNSA. This CDR3 comprises 14 residues. CDR3 sequence: CASSTPRGSNDYTF. CDR3 DNA (partial): TGTGCCAGCAGCACCCCTAGGGGAAGCAATGAC.

Of note for this clone: The CDR3 end lies 3 residues beyond the end of the read and is filled in from the germline J gene. V usage is TRBV13 and J usage is TRBJ2-1; 16 bases line up with TRBD2. The CDR3 totals 21 residues. Germline V gene data show CDR1 as PRHDT and CDR2 as FYEKMQ (reference sequence). After removal of 3 bases from V and 0 bases from J, the junction contained 11 bases not matched to a gene. The covered CDR3 bases are TGTGCCAGCAGCTTCCGGGGACTAGCGGGGGGGCCCCTGGCCTCCTACAATGAG. Residues: CASSFRGLAGGPLASYNE. The complete CDR3 sequence is CASSFRGLAGGPLASYNEQFF.

Considering frequency, this clone is medium-sized. The CDR3 goes on 3 residues after the read ends, and that part is filled in from the germline J gene. The chain has TRBV6-2 or TRBV6-3 and TRBJ2-4; 10 bases map to TRBD1. Per the germline V gene, CDR1 is MNHEY and CDR2 is SVGEGT. The CDR3 runs to 14 residues. V trimming: 5 bases; J trimming: 8 bases; junction bases outside the gene matches: 6. CDR3 DNA (partial): TGTGCCAGCAGTCGACAGGGGGCTTATGACATT. This translates into CASSRQGAYDI. The complete CDR3 protein is CASSRQGAYDIQYF.

Points on this clone: The read terminates 3 residues ahead of where the CDR3 ends, so the germline J gene completes it. The chain uses TRBV10-1 and TRBJ2-1; tentative D call: TRBD1 (6 bases). V was pared by 6 bases and J by 4 bases, with 13 bases between. This CDR3 has 14 amino acids. Germline V CDR1 and CDR2: WNHNN, SYGVQD (reference sequence). Incomplete CDR3 DNA: TGCGCCAGCAGCAGGGGTAATAGATACAATGAG. It encodes CASSRGNRYNE. The CDR3 in full is CASSRGNRYNEQFF.

Note on this clone: The sequenced fragment ends 3 residues before the CDR3 boundary, so the rest is inferred from the germline J gene. The chain employs TRBV5-5 and TRBJ2-1, with D hard to call. The CDR3 covers 14 residues. Trimming left V 0 bases short and J 6 bases short, with 10 bases between. Germline CDR1 reads SGHKS; CDR2 reads YYEKEE (reference sequence). Incomplete CDR3 DNA: TGTGCCAGCAGCTTGGTGGTCGCTAGCAATGAG. Translated, it gives CASSLVVASNE. The CDR3 as a whole reads CASSLVVASNEQFF.

Notes on this clone: The read terminates 3 residues ahead of where the CDR3 ends, so the germline J gene completes it. The chain joins TRBV6-2 or TRBV6-3 to TRBJ1-2, with unresolved D. The CDR3 contains 14 residues. V shed 5 bases and J shed 3 bases, with 13 bases lying between them. The V gene's germline CDR1 is MNHEY and CDR2 SVGEGT. The covered CDR3 bases are TGTGCCAGCAGTCCGCTTCCCGGGTACTATGGC. Protein product: CASSPLPGYYG. The whole CDR3 protein is CASSPLPGYYGYTF.